This is a list of T cell receptor beta chains from one sample in a study of shared clonotypes between healthy human individuals. Data came from immunoSEQ multiplex PCR; TCRdb stores just in-frame clones and leaves some out. This sample yields about 680,000 clones, of which 92% are seen a single time; nearly 25% belongs to the top ten. Material: naive CD8+ T cells sorted from blood. The receptors stem from a man aged 25 to 40 in good health. Both conserved end residues are part of each CDR3.

>TRBV27|TRBJ2-7
CASSGSYEQYF
>TRBV11-3|TRBJ2-1
CASSPRTNYNEQFF
>TRBV27|TRBJ2-1
CASSLNRNEQFF
>TRBV6-1|TRBJ1-2
CASSEYQVAIYGYTF
>TRBV5-1|TRBJ2-3
CASSSGLAGVGDTQYF
>TRBV19|TRBJ2-1
CASSMTSSYNEQFF
>TRBV7-2|TRBJ2-5
CASSPGGVWGQETQYF
>TRBV29-1|TRBJ2-6
CSVVQAGANVLTF
>TRBV14|TRBJ2-7
CASSQGVYEQYF
>TRBV7-2|TRBJ1-4
CASSSLMGTGDATNEKLFF
>TRBV7-2|TRBJ2-3
CASSLAGGLGDTQYF
>TRBV27|NA
CASSLTYSLYEQYF
>TRBV7-3|TRBJ2-1
CASSYMGYNEQFF
>TRBV9|TRBJ2-3
CASSGPRQGGWTDTQYF
>TRBV21-1|TRBJ2-1
CASSKGLAVDNEQFF